This TCR beta chain was profiled in a study of shared clonotypes between healthy human individuals. Study overall: Every donor yielded three CD4 naive, three CD4 memory, two CD8 naive and one CD8 memory plate.

This clone came up a few times. V lost 3 bases to trimming and J lost 14 bases, with 8 bases between them. The V gene's germline CDR1 is MGHDK and CDR2 SYGVNS. CDR3 length equals 11 residues. TCRdb's copy holds only in-frame clones and misses some; the assay was immunoSEQ multiplex PCR. The sample consists of some 1 million clones, around 74% of them appearing once. The clonotype was recovered from a young man in good health. Sequences were obtained from memory CD4+ T cells sorted from blood. This sample's subset: CD45RA-negative fraction. The V gene is TRBV25-1, the J gene TRBJ1-6; no clear D gene. The CDR3 DNA is TGTGCCAGCAGTGATGTTCGGGCCCTCCACTTT. Translation gives CASSDVRALHF.